This T cell receptor beta chain was profiled in a study of blood T cell repertoires in COVID-19. Study-wide context: There were acute and convalescent COVID-19 samples, and they came from the United States, Italy and Spain.

Study processing details: Reference gene primer amplification gave nucleated cell count estimates. Libraries were prepared by immunoSEQ multiplex PCR; TCRdb keeps only in-frame clonotypes and omits some of them. V, J and clone size are taken as reported in that table, and D and trimming were inferred from the DNA itself. The data show roughly 350,000 clones, with approximately 87% seen just once and about 9.4% held by the top ten. CDR3 length: 15 residues. Trimming removed 5 bases from V and 7 bases from J; junction bases left unmatched: 11. Germline V lookup: CDR1 MDHEN, CDR2 SYDVKM. The chain is built from TRBV28 and TRBJ2-7; 10 nucleotides match TRBD1. Sequenced input: peripheral blood. This TCR derives from a woman younger than 45 with COVID-19, enrolled during active disease. CDR3 nucleotide sequence: TGTGCCAGCAGTAGCAGGGACAGGGGTTTAGGGGAGCAGTACTTC. This encodes CASSSRDRGLGEQYF.